The sequence of this TCR beta chain was determined in a study of CXCR3-negative and CXCR3-positive naive CD8 T cells. With UMI labels, 5' RACE was used to prepare the TRB cDNA libraries. From its re-call of the 5' RACE reads, TCRdb lists each CDR3 protein once, without DNA. The sample has 140,000 to 150,000 distinct CDR3 sequences. In regard to this clonotype: Antigen: not known.

Whole-study results and caveats: Against CXCR3-negative naive cells, CXCR3-positive naive cells showed more hydrophobic TRB CDR3s.

Source material: naive CXCR3+ CD8+ T cells from blood. Indicated subset: CD45RO-CCR7+CD27+CD95- naive CD8+ T cells expressing CXCR3 (TNR3+). The TCR sequence derives from a human donor in good health. Some clones in this sample may be carry-over from other donors' samples.

The CDR3 sequence is CASSQTGDEQFF. J is TRBJ2-1 and V is TRBV7-9; the TCRdb D gene call, TRBD1, has no DNA to confirm it. Germline CDR1 and CDR2: SEHNR and FQNEAQ (reference sequence). This CDR3 is 12 amino acids long.